This record looks at one T cell receptor beta chain sequence and its context. The entry originates in a study of blood T cell repertoires in COVID-19. Study as a whole: Acute and convalescent COVID-19 specimens originated in the United States, Italy and Spain. PBMCs, B-cell-depleted T cells, or T cells provided the cDNA or gDNA that made up the material.

Original methodology: Amplification of reference gene primers provided the estimated nucleated cell counts. The repertoire was sequenced with immunoSEQ multiplex PCR; TCRdb's copy has only in-frame clones and lacks some. V and J calls and clone size follow that table, whereas D and trimming were derived from the DNA. The sample yields some 150,000 clones, 80% seen once. The CDR3 loop spans 15 amino acids. V dropped 4 bases and J dropped 4; count of bases not matched to a gene: 9. Germline V gene data show CDR1 as SGHNT and CDR2 as YYREEE (reference sequence). The rearrangement uses TRBV5-4 and TRBJ1-2; 8 bases are a match to TRBD1. The TCR was taken from a man between 60 and 75 years old with acute or convalescent COVID-19. Specimen: peripheral blood. CDR3 nucleotide sequence: TGTGCCAGCAGCCAGGGTGACAGGGGCTTCTATGGCTACACCTTC. Translated, it gives CASSQGDRGFYGYTF. Combining the CDR3 with reference TRBV5-4 and TRBJ1-2 gives the whole variable domain ETGVTQSPTHLIKTRGQQVTLRCSSQSGHNTVSWYQQALGQGPQFIFQYYREEENGRGNFPPRFSGLQFPNYSSELNVNALELDDSALYLCASSQGDRGFYGYTFGSGTRLTVV.